The entry below gives a single T cell receptor (beta chain) sequence along with its context. The data are from a study of blood T cell repertoires in COVID-19. Study context: Samples taken during acute and convalescent COVID-19 were collected in the United States, Italy and Spain. Sample material is recorded as cDNA or gDNA derived from T cells, B-cell-depleted T cells, or PBMCs.

In the original processing: Estimation of nucleated cell counts relied on the amplification of reference gene primers. Some clones are missing from TCRdb's copy, which holds only in-frame ones; the method was immunoSEQ multiplex PCR. That table furnishes V, J and clone size, whereas the DNA furnished D and trimming. The sample lists hundreds of thousands of clones, 86% seen once, with almost 1.5% in the top ten. Germline loops: CDR1 SGHAT, CDR2 FQNNGV. The length of the CDR3 is 14 residues. The junction had 4 bases not matched to a gene; V was cut back by 2 bases and J by 6 bases. This receptor was taken from a woman in her thirties with active or convalescent COVID-19. The V call is TRBV11-2, the J call TRBJ2-7; 10 bases match TRBD2. Sequencing input: peripheral blood. The CDR3 protein is CASSLQAGGFEQYF. In DNA form, the CDR3 reads TGTGCCAGCAGCTTACAAGCGGGGGGGTTCGAGCAGTACTTC.